This T cell receptor (beta chain) was identified in a study of identical twins. Study-level findings and limits: The models gave estimates that fell short of the out-of-frame TCR alpha sharing seen in monozygotic twins.

The CDR3 contains 15 residues. The V segment lost 2 bases and the J segment 4 bases; nucleotides outside the gene matches: 4. Germline values: CDR1 SEHNR, CDR2 FQNEAQ (reference sequence). Concerning this clonotype: The antigen remains unidentified.

TCRdb reanalysed the 5' RACE reads using MiXCR and keeps one entry per CDR3 protein. The sample contains roughly 720,000 distinct CDR3 sequences, around a sixth of which appear only once. No donor was unhealthy or non-Caucasian. This same sample was also part of a study on T cells expressing NK-cell markers.

The sample consisted of PBMCs. The chain is built from TRBV7-9 and TRBJ2-5; 10 bases are a match to TRBD1. The TCR originated in a woman in her late teens or twenties in good health. The CDR3: CASSLYRDRGETQYF. In nucleotides, the CDR3 is TGTGCCAGCAGCTTATACCGGGACAGGGGAGAGACCCAGTACTTC.